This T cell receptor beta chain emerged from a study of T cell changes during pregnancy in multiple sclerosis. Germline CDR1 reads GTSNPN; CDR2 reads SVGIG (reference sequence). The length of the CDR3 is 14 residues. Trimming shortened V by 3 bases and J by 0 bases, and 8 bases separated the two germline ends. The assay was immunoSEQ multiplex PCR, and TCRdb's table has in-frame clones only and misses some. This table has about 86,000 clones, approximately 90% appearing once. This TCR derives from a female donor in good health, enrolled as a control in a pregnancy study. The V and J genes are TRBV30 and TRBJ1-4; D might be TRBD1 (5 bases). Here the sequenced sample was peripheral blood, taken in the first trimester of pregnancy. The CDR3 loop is CAWSDSATNEKLFF. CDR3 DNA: TGTGCCTGGAGCGACAGTGCAACTAATGAAAAACTGTTTTTT.